Below are 32 T cell receptor beta chains sequenced from a single sample in a study of blood T cell repertoires in COVID-19. Sequencing used immunoSEQ multiplex PCR; TCRdb keeps in-frame clones, though not all of them. The data show some 150,000 clones, roughly 80% seen once. Sequenced sample: peripheral blood. The receptors were gathered from a man aged 60-69 years with acute or convalescent COVID-19.

The chain is built from TRBV2 and TRBJ1-4, with 8 positions matching TRBD1. Trimming removed 7 bases from V and 1 base from J; junction bases left unmatched: 14. Germline V gene lookup returns CDR1 SNHLY and CDR2 FYNNEI. The CDR3 loop spans 18 amino acids. CDR3 residues: CASTFLPRTGGTNEKLFF. The CDR3 DNA follows: TGTGCCAGCACCTTCCTCCCCCGCACAGGGGGAACTAATGAAAAACTGTTTTTT.

The chain employs TRBV6-2 or TRBV6-3 and TRBJ2-3; 7 bases map to TRBD1. J lost 4 bases, V lost 5 bases, and 12 bases had no gene match. Per the germline V gene, CDR1 is MNHEY and CDR2 is SVGEGT. The CDR3 totals 16 residues. CDR3 residues: CASSTNPATGPDTQYF. CDR3 DNA: TGTGCCAGCAGTACTAATCCGGCGACAGGGCCAGATACGCAGTATTTT.

This sequence joins TRBV4-1 and TRBJ2-2; D is ambiguous. The V gene's germline CDR1 is MGHRA and CDR2 YSYEKL. The CDR3 extends over 12 amino acids. Deletions cut 4 bases from V and 3 bases from J, with 3 bases between. The chain's CDR3 is CASSLYTGELFF. The DNA of the CDR3 is TGCGCCAGCAGCCTCTACACCGGGGAGCTGTTTTTT.

The rearrangement links TRBV14 to TRBJ2-3; 8 positions match TRBD2. CDR1 is SGHDN, CDR2 FVKESK, per germline. This CDR3 is built from 17 residues. V lost 4 bases, J lost 2 bases, and 11 bases stayed unmatched. The CDR3 sequence is CASSPFGRGAFTDTQYF. The CDR3 DNA reads TGTGCCAGCAGCCCCTTTGGGCGGGGGGCTTTCACAGATACGCAGTATTTT. Full variable domain (rest looked up from reference TRBV14 and TRBJ2-3): EAGVTQFPSHSVIEKGQTVTLRCDPISGHDNLYWYRRVMGKEIKFLLHFVKESKQDESGMPNNRFLAERTGGTYSTLKVQPAELEDSGVYFCASSPFGRGAFTDTQYFGPGTRLTVL.

The chain is built from TRBV3-1 (or the pseudogene TRBV3-2) and TRBJ2-3; 8 nucleotides line up with TRBD2. This CDR3 spans 20 amino acids. Germline CDR1 LGHDT, CDR2 YNNKEL (reference sequence). The trim removed 0 bases at V and 8 bases at J, leaving 22 bases unmatched. CDR3 sequence: CASSQDGLAGLPLARATQYF. Here the CDR3 DNA reads TGTGCCAGCAGCCAAGATGGGCTAGCGGGCCTCCCTCTAGCTCGGGCTACGCAGTATTTT.

The chain couples TRBV7-2 to TRBJ2-2; D unclear. Germline CDR1 SGHTA, CDR2 FQGNSA. This CDR3 spans 17 amino acids. V dropped 2 bases and J dropped 0 bases, with 13 bases sitting between them. The CDR3 region is CASSLRFGAANTGELFF. The DNA of the CDR3 is TGTGCCAGCAGCTTAAGGTTCGGAGCAGCGAACACCGGGGAGCTGTTTTTT.

This clone was picked up one time. The V call is TRBV2, the J call TRBJ2-5; the D gene is possibly TRBD2 (5 bases). CDR1 SNHLY and CDR2 FYNNEI come from the germline V gene. This CDR3 is 13 amino acids long. Trimming left V 4 bases short and J 2 bases short, with 8 bases between. CDR3 region: CASSAREQETQYF. CDR3 coding DNA: TGTGCCAGCAGTGCCCGGGAACAAGAGACCCAGTACTTC.

The CDR3 sequence is CASSYSLYARNTIYF. CDR3 nucleotide sequence: TGTGCCAGCAGTTACTCTCTCTACGCCAGGAACACCATATATTTT. The chain links TRBV6-5 to TRBJ1-3; D remains ambiguous. Germline CDR1 MNHEY, CDR2 SVGAGI. The CDR3 extends over 15 amino acids. V gave up 0 bases and J gave up 7 bases, with 13 bases separating them.

The chain carries TRBV6-2 or TRBV6-3 and TRBJ2-7; TRBD2 matches 8 bases. Germline V gene sequence: CDR1 MNHEY, CDR2 SVGEGT. The junction had 12 bases not matched to a gene; V was cut back by 0 bases and J by 5 bases. The CDR3 runs 17 residues. Here the CDR3 reads CASSYSVGGAFSHEQYF. DNA of the CDR3: TGTGCCAGCAGTTACTCGGTCGGGGGGGCTTTTTCCCACGAGCAGTACTTC.

This clone was seen only once. As DNA, the CDR3 is TGTGCCAGCGGAATACAGGGGGCTGGAGAGCAGTACTTC. Translated, it gives CASGIQGAGEQYF. V is TRBV11-2 and J is TRBJ2-7, with 9 bases identical to TRBD1. The CDR3 is 13 residues long. The V gene end was trimmed by 8 bases and the J gene end by 7 bases; junction bases not matched to a gene: 9. Germline V gives CDR1 SGHAT, CDR2 FQNNGV.

This clone was recorded only once. The V call is TRBV6-6, the J call TRBJ2-1, with 10 bases identical to TRBD2. The CDR3 is 15 residues long. The junction had 6 bases not matched to a gene; V was cut back by 6 bases and J by 4 bases. The germline gives CDR1 MNHNY, CDR2 SVGAGI (reference sequence). The CDR3 here is CASSPGLAAYNEQFF. The CDR3 DNA reads TGTGCCAGCAGCCCCGGACTAGCGGCATACAATGAGCAGTTCTTC.

The rearrangement links TRBV7-6 to TRBJ2-4, with TRBD2 matching 7 bases. Germline CDR1 is SGHVS and CDR2 is FNYEAQ. The CDR3 consists of 17 residues. With V trimmed by 5 bases and J by 4 bases, 14 bases remained unmatched. The CDR3 nucleotides read TGTGCCAGCAGCACCCAACCCGGCGGGGGACGTAAAAACATTCAGTACTTC. Residues: CASSTQPGGGRKNIQYF.

The sample holds one count of this clone. The chain's CDR3 is CASSPEGGTYQPQHF. CDR3 coding DNA: TGCGCCAGCAGCCCGGAGGGGGGGACCTATCAGCCCCAGCATTTT. This chain links TRBV5-1 with TRBJ1-5; maybe TRBD1 (6 bases). This CDR3 spans 15 amino acids. The germline gives CDR1 SGHRS, CDR2 YFSETQ. V lost 4 bases to trimming and J lost 5 bases, with 16 bases between them.

The genes are TRBV6-5 and TRBJ2-7; a possible D gene is TRBD2 (5 bases). Trimming left V 11 bases short and J 0 bases short, with 20 bases between. The CDR3 has 15 amino acids. Germline V lookup: CDR1 MNHEY, CDR2 SVGAGI. CDR3 residues: CAGGSQTSFSYEQYF. DNA for the CDR3: TGTGCCGGCGGGTCTCAAACCTCTTTCTCCTACGAGCAGTACTTC.

This chain joins TRBV19 and TRBJ2-7; maybe TRBD1 (5 bases). The CDR3 runs to 15 residues. Trimming removed 3 bases from V and 5 bases from J, with 17 bases in between. Per germline, CDR1 LNHDA and CDR2 SQIVND (reference sequence). The CDR3 sequence is CASSMGQVASDEQYF. The CDR3 bases are TGTGCCAGTAGTATGGGGCAGGTCGCCTCGGACGAGCAGTACTTC.

The rearrangement uses TRBV5-1 and TRBJ1-4; maybe TRBD1 (5 bases). Germline V lookup: CDR1 SGHRS, CDR2 YFSETQ. The CDR3 is 17 amino acids. Between the trimmed V and J ends, which lost 0 bases and 5 bases, there was a span of 17 bases. CDR3: CASSLGQGGGLNEKLFF. CDR3 nucleotides: TGCGCCAGCAGCTTGGGCCAGGGTGGCGGCCTAAATGAAAAACTGTTTTTT.

This chain's CDR3 is CASSFPPGRGSDTQYF. CDR3 sequence (DNA): TGTGCCAGCAGTTTCCCGCCAGGGAGGGGGTCAGATACGCAGTATTTT. V is TRBV28 and J is TRBJ2-3; possible D gene TRBD2, 7 bases. V gave up 3 bases and J gave up 4 bases, with 17 bases separating them. The CDR3 has 16 residues. CDR1 is MDHEN and CDR2 is SYDVKM in the germline V gene.

With respect to this clone: In the same sample, other DNA sequences code for this CDR3. The chain recombines TRBV14 with TRBJ1-3; a weak D match, TRBD1 (6 bases). CDR3 size: 14 residues. The germline gives CDR1 SGHDN, CDR2 FVKESK. V was cut by 3 bases and J by 4 bases, with 10 bases left in between. The CDR3 sequence: CASSHRTVGNTIYF. The CDR3 DNA sequence: TGTGCCAGCAGCCACCGGACAGTAGGAAACACCATATATTTT.

This clone was observed a few times. The CDR3 sequence: CATSGQGRVAEAFF. The CDR3 DNA is TGTGCCACCAGCGGTCAGGGAAGGGTCGCTGAAGCTTTCTTT. V and J are TRBV15 and TRBJ1-1, with D possibly matching TRBD1 (5 bases). The CDR3 length is 14 residues. V lost 5 bases and J 6 bases, leaving 16 bases between the germline ends. The germline V gene has CDR1 LNHNV and CDR2 YYDKDF (reference sequence).

This chain links TRBV9 with TRBJ1-6; D uncertain. The CDR3 loop spans 15 amino acids. Trimming left V 0 bases short and J 7 bases short, with 11 bases between. CDR1 SGDLS and CDR2 YYNGEE come from the germline V gene. The CDR3 loop is CASSVEVQPNSPLHF. CDR3 bases: TGTGCCAGCAGCGTAGAGGTACAGCCCAATTCACCCCTCCACTTT.

The chain is built from TRBV4-3 and TRBJ2-1; possible D gene TRBD2, 6 bases. Trimming shortened V by 2 bases and J by 4 bases, and 15 bases separated the two germline ends. CDR1 and CDR2 (germline): LGHNA, YSLEER. The CDR3 has 16 residues. The CDR3 region has the DNA TGCGCCAGCAGCCAAAGTTCCGGGACTGTTTACAATGAGCAGTTCTTC. This gives the protein CASSQSSGTVYNEQFF.

The CDR3 DNA is TGTGCCAGCAGTACCCTGGACAGCTATGGCTACACCTTC. Residues: CASSTLDSYGYTF. The V call is TRBV6-5, the J call TRBJ1-2; possibly TRBD1 for D (6 bases). Deletions cut 5 bases from V and 4 bases from J, with 11 bases between. Germline-derived CDR1 and CDR2 are MNHEY and SVGAGI. CDR3 length equals 13 residues.

The rearrangement uses TRBV28 and TRBJ1-4, with 9 bases lining up with TRBD1. With 6 bases clipped from V and 1 base from J, the junction kept 3 bases outside the gene matches. The V gene's germline CDR1 is MDHEN and CDR2 SYDVKM. The CDR3 is 15 amino acids. CDR3 loop: CASRATGGTNEKLFF. The CDR3 coding sequence is TGTGCCAGCAGAGCGACAGGGGGAACTAATGAAAAACTGTTTTTT.

The rearrangement uses TRBV6-5 and TRBJ1-2, with 11 positions matching TRBD1. The CDR3 covers 15 residues. Trimming at V came to 7 bases and at J to 4 bases, leaving 8 bases not matched to a gene. Per germline, CDR1 MNHEY and CDR2 SVGAGI. DNA of the CDR3: TGTGCCAGCACGGACAGGGGGCGCGGGTCCTATGGCTACACCTTC. It specifies CASTDRGRGSYGYTF.

V and J are TRBV4-1 and TRBJ2-1; TRBD2 matches at 7 bases. The CDR3 totals 15 residues. Germline V gives CDR1 MGHRA, CDR2 YSYEKL. Trimming took 4 bases from V and 4 from J; bases not matched to a gene: 7. The DNA of the CDR3 is TGCGCCAGCAGCCCGCCGGCTAGCGGTTACAATGAGCAGTTCTTC. It translates to CASSPPASGYNEQFF.

The V gene is TRBV2, the J gene TRBJ1-5; the match to TRBD1 covers 7 bases. In germline, CDR1 is SNHLY, CDR2 FYNNEI. With V trimmed by 4 bases and J by 4 bases, 7 bases remained unmatched. The CDR3 sequence is 15 residues long. The CDR3 DNA reads TGTGCCAGCAGTGGGAGGACAGGCATTAATCAGCCCCAGCATTTT. Its translation is CASSGRTGINQPQHF.

The rearrangement links TRBV5-1 to TRBJ1-3, with unresolved D. The CDR3 has 14 residues. The germline V gene encodes CDR1 SGHRS and CDR2 YFSETQ. V shed 3 bases and J shed 0 bases, with 7 bases lying between them. For the CDR3, the DNA is TGCGCCAGCAGCTCGTCCGGCTCTGGAAACACCATATATTTT. Translated, it gives CASSSSGSGNTIYF. The whole variable domain, filled in from reference TRBV5-1 and TRBJ1-3, reads KAGVTQTPRYLIKTRGQQVTLSCSPISGHRSVSWYQQTPGQGLQFLFEYFSETQRNKGNFPGRFSGRQFSNSRSEMNVSTLELGDSALYLCASSSSGSGNTIYFGEGSWLTVV.

The chain couples TRBV5-4 to TRBJ2-7; 7 bases align to TRBD1. The V and J ends lost 2 bases and 2 bases, in that order; junction bases with no gene match: 7. Germline V gives CDR1 SGHNT, CDR2 YYREEE (reference sequence). The CDR3 consists of 15 residues. CDR3 loop: CASSFDRDPAYEQYF. The CDR3 region has the DNA TGTGCCAGCAGCTTTGACAGGGACCCTGCCTACGAGCAGTACTTC.

V usage is TRBV19 and J usage is TRBJ2-2, with D perhaps TRBD2 (5 bases). Looked up from germline, CDR1 is LNHDA and CDR2 is SQIVND (reference sequence). V lost 1 base to trimming and J lost 5 bases, with 8 bases between them. The CDR3 contains 14 residues. The CDR3 loop is CASSIGRGTGELFF. The CDR3 DNA is TGTGCCAGTAGTATAGGGAGAGGGACCGGGGAGCTGTTTTTT.

The CDR3 region has the DNA TGTGCCAGCAGTGAAAGAGACAGGGTCTACCAAGAGACCCAGTACTTC. Translation gives CASSERDRVYQETQYF. V is TRBV6-1 and J is TRBJ2-5, with 7 nucleotides matching TRBD1. CDR1 MNHNS and CDR2 SASEGT come from the germline V gene. Unmatched junction bases numbered 6, after V lost 2 bases and J lost 0 bases. This CDR3 has 16 residues.

V gene TRBV6-2 or TRBV6-3 combines with J gene TRBJ1-3; D is ambiguous. CDR1 and CDR2 (germline): MNHEY, SVGEGT. There are 21 residues in the CDR3. V lost 2 bases, J lost 0 bases, and 26 bases lay in between. CDR3 in amino acids: CASSYASRLSDGPSSGNTIYF. CDR3 sequence (DNA): TGTGCCAGCAGTTACGCCAGCCGACTAAGTGACGGGCCCAGCTCTGGAAACACCATATATTTT.

The genes are TRBV27 and TRBJ2-1; 9 bases align to TRBD2. This CDR3 region has 16 residues. Germline CDR1 MNHEY, CDR2 SMNVEV (reference sequence). V lost 1 base, J lost 6 bases, and 7 bases stayed unmatched. For the CDR3, the DNA is TGTGCCAGCAGTTTATTAGGTCTAGCGGGACTCAATGAGCAGTTCTTC. It specifies CASSLLGLAGLNEQFF.